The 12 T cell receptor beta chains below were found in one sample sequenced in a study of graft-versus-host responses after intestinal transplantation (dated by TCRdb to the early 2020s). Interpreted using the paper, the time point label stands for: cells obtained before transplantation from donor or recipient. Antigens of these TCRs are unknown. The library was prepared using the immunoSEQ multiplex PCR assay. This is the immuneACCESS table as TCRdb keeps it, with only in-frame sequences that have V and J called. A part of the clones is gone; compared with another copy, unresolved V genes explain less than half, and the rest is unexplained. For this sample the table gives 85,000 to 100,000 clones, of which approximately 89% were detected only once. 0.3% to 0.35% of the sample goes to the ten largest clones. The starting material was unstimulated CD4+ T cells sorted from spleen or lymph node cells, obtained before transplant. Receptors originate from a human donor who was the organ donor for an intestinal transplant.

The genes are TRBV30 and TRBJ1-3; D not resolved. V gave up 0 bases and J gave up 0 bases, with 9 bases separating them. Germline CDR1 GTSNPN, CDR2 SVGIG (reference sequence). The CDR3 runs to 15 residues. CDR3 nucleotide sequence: TGTGCCTGGAGTGTACCAGGCATCTCTGGAAACACCATATATTTT. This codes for CAWSVPGISGNTIYF.

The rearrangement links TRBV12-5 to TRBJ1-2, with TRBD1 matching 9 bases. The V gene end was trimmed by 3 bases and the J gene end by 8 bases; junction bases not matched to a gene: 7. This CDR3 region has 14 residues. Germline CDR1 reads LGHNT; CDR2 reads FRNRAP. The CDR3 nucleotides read TGTGCTAGTGGTTTCCCACAGGGGGCAGGCGGCTACACCTTC. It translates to CASGFPQGAGGYTF.

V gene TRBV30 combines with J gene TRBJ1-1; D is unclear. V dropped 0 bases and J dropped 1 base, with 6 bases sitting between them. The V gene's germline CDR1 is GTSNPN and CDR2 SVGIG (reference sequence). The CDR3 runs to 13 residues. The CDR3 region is CAWSVQPNTEAFF. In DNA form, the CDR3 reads TGTGCCTGGAGTGTACAGCCGAACACTGAAGCTTTCTTT.

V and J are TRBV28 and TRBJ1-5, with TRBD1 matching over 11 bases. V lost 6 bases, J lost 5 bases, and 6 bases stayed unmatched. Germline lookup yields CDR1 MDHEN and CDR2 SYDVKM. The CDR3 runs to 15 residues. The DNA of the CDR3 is TGTGCCAGCAGGGCAGGGACAGGGGGTCATCAGCCCCAGCATTTT. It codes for CASRAGTGGHQPQHF.

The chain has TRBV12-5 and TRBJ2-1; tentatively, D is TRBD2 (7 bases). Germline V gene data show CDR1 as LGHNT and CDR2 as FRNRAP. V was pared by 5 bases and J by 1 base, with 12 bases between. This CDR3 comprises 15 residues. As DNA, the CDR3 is TGTGCTAGTGGTCCCGGGGGGCCTTCCTACAATGAGCAGTTCTTC. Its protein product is CASGPGGPSYNEQFF.

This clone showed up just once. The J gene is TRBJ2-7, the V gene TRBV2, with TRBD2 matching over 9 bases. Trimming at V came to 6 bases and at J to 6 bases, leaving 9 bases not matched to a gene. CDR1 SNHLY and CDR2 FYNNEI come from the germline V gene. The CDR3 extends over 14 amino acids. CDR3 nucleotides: TGTGCCAGCAGGAAAGGCGGGGGGGCGGGCGAGCAGTACTTC. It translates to CASRKGGGAGEQYF.

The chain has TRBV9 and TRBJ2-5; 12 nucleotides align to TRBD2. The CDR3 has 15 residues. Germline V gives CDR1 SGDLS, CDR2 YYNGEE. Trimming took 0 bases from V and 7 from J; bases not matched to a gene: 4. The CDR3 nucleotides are TGTGCCAGCAGCGTAGGATCTAGCGGGGGGGGGACCCAGTACTTC. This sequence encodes CASSVGSSGGGTQYF.

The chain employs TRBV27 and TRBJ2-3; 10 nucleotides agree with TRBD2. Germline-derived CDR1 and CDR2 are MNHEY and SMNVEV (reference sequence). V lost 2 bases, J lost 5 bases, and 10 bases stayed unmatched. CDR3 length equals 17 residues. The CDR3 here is CASSLRTSGGGGDTQYF. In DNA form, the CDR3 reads TGTGCCAGCAGTTTAAGGACTAGCGGAGGCGGCGGAGATACGCAGTATTTT.

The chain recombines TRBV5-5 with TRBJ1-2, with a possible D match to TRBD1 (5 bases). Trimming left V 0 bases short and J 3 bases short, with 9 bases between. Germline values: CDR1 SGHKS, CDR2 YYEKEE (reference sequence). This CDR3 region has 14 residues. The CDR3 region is CASSLGTNYYGYTF. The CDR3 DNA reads TGTGCCAGCAGCTTGGGGACAAATTACTATGGCTACACCTTC.

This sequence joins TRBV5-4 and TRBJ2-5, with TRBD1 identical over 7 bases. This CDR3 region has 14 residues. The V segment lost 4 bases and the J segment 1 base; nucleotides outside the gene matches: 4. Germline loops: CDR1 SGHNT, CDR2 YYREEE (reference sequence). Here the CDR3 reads CASSRQGIQETQYF. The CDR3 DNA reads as TGTGCCAGCAGCCGACAGGGAATCCAAGAGACCCAGTACTTC.

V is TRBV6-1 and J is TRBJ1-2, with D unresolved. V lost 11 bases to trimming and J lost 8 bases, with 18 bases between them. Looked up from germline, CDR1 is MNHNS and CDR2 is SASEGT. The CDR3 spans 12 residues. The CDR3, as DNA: TGTGCCGTCTCGCACGGGGTTCGGGGCTACACCTTC. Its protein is CAVSHGVRGYTF.

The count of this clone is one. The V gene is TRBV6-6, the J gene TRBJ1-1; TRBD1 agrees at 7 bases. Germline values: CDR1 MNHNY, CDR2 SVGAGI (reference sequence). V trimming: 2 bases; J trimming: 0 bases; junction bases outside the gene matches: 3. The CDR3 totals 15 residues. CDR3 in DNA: TGTGCCAGCAGTTACAGGGGGCTGATGAACACTGAAGCTTTCTTT. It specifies CASSYRGLMNTEAFF.